This TCR beta chain was profiled in a study of glioma-infiltrating T cells. The CDR3 has 16 residues. The germline CDR1 and CDR2 sequences are SGHTA and FQGNSA. Trimming cost V 5 bases and J 2 bases, with 18 bases left between them. Amplification of TCR alpha and beta CDR3 regions from RNA used iRepertoire nested multiplex PCR. Tissue mRNA or PBMC total RNA, roughly 85-450 ng, went into one-step reverse transcription and amplification. Using its own MiXCR run on the multiplex PCR reads, TCRdb lists one record per CDR3 protein. The profile shows about 140,000 distinct CDR3 sequences, 30% to 40% of them singletons. For this clonotype: Its matching antigen is unknown.

Regarding the study as a whole: CDR3 overlap between tissue and blood was very small. Gliomas, especially low-grade, showed above-expected tissue-blood divergence; non-neoplastic patients showed below.

The origin of this receptor is a human donor with low-grade glioma or glioblastoma, undergoing nonglioma brain surgery, or in good health (not recorded which). The chain is built from TRBV7-2 and TRBJ1-2, with D possibly matching TRBD1 (6 bases). Sequencing input: glioma tissue, nonneoplastic brain tissue, or PBMCs (not recorded which). DNA of the CDR3: TGTGCCAGCAGCCTACAGGGATCTCAAGTCAACTATGGCTACACCTTC. It yields the protein CASSLQGSQVNYGYTF.